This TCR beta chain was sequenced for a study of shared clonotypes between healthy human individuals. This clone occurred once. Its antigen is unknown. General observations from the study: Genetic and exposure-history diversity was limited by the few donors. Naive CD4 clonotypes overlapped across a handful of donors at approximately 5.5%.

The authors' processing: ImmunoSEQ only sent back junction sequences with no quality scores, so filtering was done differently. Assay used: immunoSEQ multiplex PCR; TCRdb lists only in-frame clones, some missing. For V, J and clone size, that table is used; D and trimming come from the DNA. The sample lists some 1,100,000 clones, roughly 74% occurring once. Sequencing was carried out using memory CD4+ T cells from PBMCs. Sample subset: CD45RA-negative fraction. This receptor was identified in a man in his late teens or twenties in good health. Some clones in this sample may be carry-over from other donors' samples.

CDR3 sequence reads: CASSRGRDGGNTIYF. CDR3 DNA sequence: TGTGCCAGCAGCCGCGGCCGGGACGGTGGAAACACCATATATTTT. The V call is TRBV4-2, the J call TRBJ1-3; a weak D match, TRBD1 (5 bases). The CDR3 totals 15 residues. Germline loops: CDR1 LGHNA, CDR2 YNFKEQ. Trimming left V 4 bases short and J 3 bases short, with 13 bases between.